The source of this T cell receptor (beta chain) is a study of shared clonotypes between healthy human individuals. Germline V gives CDR1 MNHEY, CDR2 SVGAGI. There are 9 residues in the CDR3. Profiled with immunoSEQ multiplex PCR; TCRdb holds only in-frame clones, not every one. The sample lists a few hundred thousand clones, 95% to 98% seen once, with approximately 0.057% in the top ten. The clonotype was recovered from a woman in her 30s in good health. The sequencing sample was made of naive CD4+ T cells sorted from blood. Subset denoted: CD45RA+ positively selected. This rearrangement joins TRBV6-5 to TRBJ1-5; no firm D call. CDR3 bases: TGTGTCGATAGTCAGCCCCAGCATTTT. Protein: CVDSQPQHF.